These 5 T cell receptor beta chains were all obtained from the same sample, sequenced in a study of cytomegalovirus exposure and HLA in healthy donors. Primers: 60 Vbeta forward and 13 Jbeta reverse. Sequenced by immunoSEQ multiplex PCR; TCRdb stores in-frame clones only, minus some. The sample's table shows some 120,000 clones. Material for sequencing was PBMCs. The receptors shown here come from a man between 25 and 39 years old in good health and CMV-seronegative.

J is TRBJ1-5 and V is TRBV4-1, with D tentatively TRBD1 (5 bases). Trimming took 3 bases from V and 2 from J, leaving 11 bases between them. CDR3 length: 15 amino acids. CDR1 and CDR2 from the germline V gene are MGHRA and YSYEKL. CDR3 sequence reads: CASSQGRGGNQPQHF. CDR3 DNA sequence: TGCGCCAGCAGCCAGGGAAGGGGCGGCAATCAGCCCCAGCATTTT.

The DNA of the CDR3 is TGTGCCAGCAGCTCGGCCTCCAGGCGCGAGCAGTACTTC. Amino acids: CASSSASRREQYF. The chain combines TRBV7-2 with TRBJ2-7; unclear D gene. Trimming pared 4 bases from V and 6 bases from J, leaving 13 bases between. Germline V gene lookup returns CDR1 SGHTA and CDR2 FQGNSA. The CDR3 loop spans 13 amino acids.

This sequence joins TRBV19 and TRBJ2-1, with D perhaps TRBD2 (5 bases). The CDR3 totals 13 residues. CDR1 is LNHDA, CDR2 SQIVND, per germline (reference sequence). The V end lost 3 bases, the J end lost 9 bases, and 12 bases lay between the germline ends. CDR3 bases: TGTGCCAGTAGTATCACGGGGTGGGGTGAGCAGTTCTTC. It yields the protein CASSITGWGEQFF. Together with reference TRBV19 and TRBJ2-1, the CDR3 gives the full variable domain: DGGITQSPKYLFRKEGQNVTLSCEQNLNHDAMYWYRQDPGQGLRLIYYSQIVNDFQKGDIAEGYSVSREKKESFPLTVTSAQKNPTAFYLCASSITGWGEQFFGPGTRLTVL.

This chain uses TRBV7-8 with TRBJ1-1; D unresolved. CDR1 is SGHVS, CDR2 FQNEAQ, per germline. The V end was cut by 2 bases, the J end by 0 bases, with 7 bases between. This CDR3 has 14 amino acids. The CDR3 bases are TGTGCCAGCAGCTTATCGGCGGTGAACACTGAAGCTTTCTTT. Translation gives CASSLSAVNTEAFF.

J is TRBJ1-1 and V is TRBV28, with D possibly being TRBD1 (5 bases). Trimming left V 6 bases short and J 6 bases short, with 20 bases between. CDR1 MDHEN and CDR2 SYDVKM come from the germline V gene. The CDR3 length is 15 residues. The CDR3 loop reads CASSRNPSGVSEAFF. Written as DNA, the CDR3 is TGTGCCAGCAGCCGAAATCCCTCGGGGGTGTCTGAAGCTTTCTTT.